This TCR beta chain was observed in a study of T-cell reconstitution after alpha-beta-depleted transplantation in children. Unique molecular identifiers were incorporated when the TCRbeta library was constructed. TCRdb processed the PCR reads anew with MiXCR; each CDR3 protein has one entry. The data hold some 440,000 distinct CDR3 sequences, with about a sixth observed a single time. There are 15 residues in the CDR3. V was trimmed by 1 base and J by 0 bases, leaving 7 bases between them. CDR1 SGHDN and CDR2 FVKESK come from the germline V gene. Source: PBMCs, mostly from graft donor cells, taken 360 days after TCRalphabeta/CD19-depleted stem cell transplant. The rearrangement joins TRBV14 to TRBJ1-3, with D tentatively TRBD1 (5 bases). The receptor was derived from a boy less than two years old who had a stem cell transplant for Wiskott-Aldrich syndrome, so the T cells may come from the graft donor. CDR3 DNA: TGTGCCAGCAGCCAAGCAGGGCTCTCTGGAAACACCATATATTTT. As protein: CASSQAGLSGNTIYF. The full variable domain, with the rest looked up from reference TRBV14 and TRBJ1-3, is EAGVTQFPSHSVIEKGQTVTLRCDPISGHDNLYWYRRVMGKEIKFLLHFVKESKQDESGMPNNRFLAERTGGTYSTLKVQPAELEDSGVYFCASSQAGLSGNTIYFGEGSWLTVV.